The next 28 T cell receptor beta chains were all read from a single sample in a study of blood T cell repertoires in COVID-19. Repertoires were generated with immunoSEQ multiplex PCR, while TCRdb's copy carries only in-frame clones and drops some. The table includes about 85,000 clones, roughly 89% detected once. Specimen: peripheral blood. The receptors here all came from a man in his fifties or sixties with acute or convalescent COVID-19.

This clone was observed a few times. The J gene is TRBJ1-2, the V gene TRBV7-8, with 11 bases lining up with TRBD1. This CDR3 contains 15 residues. CDR1 is SGHVS, CDR2 FQNEAQ, per germline. Trimming at V came to 5 bases and at J to 7 bases, leaving 9 bases not matched to a gene. The CDR3 DNA sequence: TGTGCCAGCAGCCCGGGGACAGGGGGGTTGTTTGGCTACACCTTC. It encodes CASSPGTGGLFGYTF.

The rearrangement joins TRBV6-1 to TRBJ1-1; D uncertain. The CDR3 totals 14 residues. V lost 3 bases to trimming and J lost 1 base, with 9 bases between them. Germline CDR1 is MNHNS and CDR2 is SASEGT. Written as DNA, the CDR3 is TGTGCCAGCAGTGACAGGTACCCGAACACTGAAGCTTTCTTT. It codes for CASSDRYPNTEAFF.

The chain joins TRBV6-5 to TRBJ1-6; D may be TRBD1 (6 bases). The CDR3 covers 16 residues. The V end was cut by 2 bases, the J end by 7 bases, with 15 bases between. Germline CDR1 and CDR2: MNHEY and SVGAGI. The CDR3 region is CASSYAPGHRNSPLHF. CDR3 DNA sequence: TGTGCCAGCAGTTACGCTCCGGGACATCGCAATTCACCCCTCCACTTT.

Points on this clone: One junction end does not reproduce the germline sequence, and a read error may be involved. The rearrangement links TRBV6-2 or TRBV6-3 to TRBJ1-2; D gene ambiguous. The CDR3 runs 13 residues. Germline V lookup: CDR1 MNHEY, CDR2 SVGEGT. The CDR3: CASSLAARSGHTF. In DNA, the CDR3 is TGTGCCAGCAGTCTAGCAGCTCGTAGTGGCCACACCTTC.

This clone has just one count. The chain employs TRBV19 and TRBJ1-1; D uncertain. Trimming stripped 5 bases from V and 1 base from J, with 11 bases between. The CDR3 consists of 14 residues. Looked up from germline, CDR1 is LNHDA and CDR2 is SQIVND (reference sequence). CDR3 sequence (DNA): TGTGCCAGTAGTGCAAGACACAAGAACACTGAAGCTTTCTTT. Translating gives CASSARHKNTEAFF. Based on the CDR3 plus reference TRBV19 and TRBJ1-1, the full variable domain is DGGITQSPKYLFRKEGQNVTLSCEQNLNHDAMYWYRQDPGQGLRLIYYSQIVNDFQKGDIAEGYSVSREKKESFPLTVTSAQKNPTAFYLCASSARHKNTEAFFGQGTRLTVV.

The V gene is TRBV5-4, the J gene TRBJ1-2; 8 bases align to TRBD1. CDR1 and CDR2 (germline): SGHNT, YYREEE (reference sequence). The CDR3 is 16 residues long. J gave up 14 bases and V 5 bases, and 23 bases lay outside the gene matches. The CDR3 spells CASSYDRGGGFIFGTF. Here the CDR3 DNA reads TGTGCCAGCAGTTATGACAGGGGCGGGGGTTTTATCTTCGGTACCTTC.

CDR3 loop: CASSLDRSYEQYF. The DNA of the CDR3 is TGTGCCAGCAGCTTGGACAGGTCCTACGAGCAGTACTTC. The rearrangement joins TRBV5-5 to TRBJ2-7, with D maybe TRBD1 (5 bases). V lost 0 bases to trimming and J lost 1 base, with 5 bases between them. Germline V lookup: CDR1 SGHKS, CDR2 YYEKEE (reference sequence). This CDR3 comprises 13 residues.

The rearrangement joins TRBV9 to TRBJ1-4; 7 bases match TRBD1. With V trimmed by 0 bases and J by 7 bases, 3 bases remained unmatched. Germline V gene lookup returns CDR1 SGDLS and CDR2 YYNGEE. CDR3 length: 14 residues. The CDR3 is CASSVGQGSEKLFF. The CDR3 bases are TGTGCCAGCAGCGTAGGACAGGGAAGTGAAAAACTGTTTTTT.

The CDR3 loop reads CASRDRGPTDTQYF. In DNA, the CDR3 is TGCGCCAGCAGGGACAGGGGGCCCACAGATACGCAGTATTTT. This sequence joins TRBV10-2 and TRBJ2-3, with TRBD1 matching over 11 bases. Germline-derived CDR1 and CDR2 are WSHSY and SAAADI. The trim removed 6 bases at V and 2 bases at J, leaving 1 base unmatched. The CDR3 has 14 residues.

This clone came up once. The V call is TRBV6-5, the J call TRBJ1-5, with TRBD1 matching 7 bases. The junction had 4 bases not matched to a gene; V was cut back by 5 bases and J by 3 bases. CDR3 length equals 14 residues. Germline V gives CDR1 MNHEY, CDR2 SVGAGI. CDR3 protein: CASSNTGVNQPQHF. The CDR3 DNA is TGTGCCAGCAGTAACACAGGGGTCAATCAGCCCCAGCATTTT.

The genes are TRBV5-6 and TRBJ1-6; 10 positions match TRBD1. V lost 3 bases and J lost 7; bases outside the gene matches: 4. In germline, CDR1 is SGHDT, CDR2 YYEEEE. The CDR3 is 15 amino acids. CDR3 sequence (DNA): TGTGCCAGCAGCTATTCGGGACAGGGGAATTCACCCCTCCACTTT. Its protein product is CASSYSGQGNSPLHF. Complete variable domain (other parts from reference TRBV5-6 and TRBJ1-6): DAGVTQSPTHLIKTRGQQVTLRCSPKSGHDTVSWYQQALGQGPQFIFQYYEEEERQRGNFPDRFSGHQFPNYSSELNVNALLLGDSALYLCASSYSGQGNSPLHFGNGTRLTVT.

This clone was observed a single time. The chain has TRBV4-3 and TRBJ1-2; 7 bases are a match to TRBD1. Germline CDR1 is LGHNA and CDR2 is YSLEER. J lost 4 bases, V lost 0 bases, and 8 bases had no gene match. There are 16 residues in the CDR3. CDR3 region: CASSQDSRGLSYGYTF. CDR3 bases: TGCGCCAGCAGCCAAGATTCGAGGGGGCTAAGCTATGGCTACACCTTC.

CDR3 in DNA: TGTGCCAGCAGTTTATCGCCGACAGGGAACACTGAAGCTTTCTTT. This codes for CASSLSPTGNTEAFF. The chain uses TRBV27 and TRBJ1-1, with a weak D call TRBD1 (6 bases). Trimming shortened V by 0 bases and J by 1 base, and 9 bases separated the two germline ends. This CDR3 spans 15 amino acids. Germline V gene data show CDR1 as MNHEY and CDR2 as SMNVEV (reference sequence).

The V and J genes are TRBV28 and TRBJ2-5, with TRBD1 identical over 7 bases. Germline V CDR1 and CDR2: MDHEN, SYDVKM. V gave up 2 bases and J gave up 7 bases; unmatched junction bases: 10. The CDR3 spans 15 residues. In DNA form, the CDR3 reads TGTGCCAGCAGTTTAATAGGGACAGCTTCAAGGACCCAGTACTTC. As protein: CASSLIGTASRTQYF. The variable domain in full, completed from reference TRBV28 and TRBJ2-5, reads DVKVTQSSRYLVKRTGEKVFLECVQDMDHENMFWYRQDPGLGLRLIYFSYDVKMKEKGDIPEGYSVSREKKERFSLILESASTNQTSMYLCASSLIGTASRTQYFGPGTRLLVL.

This clone was counted once. The gene calls are TRBV4-3 and TRBJ1-2; D possibly corresponds to TRBD1 (5 bases). The CDR3 totals 13 residues. The V gene's germline CDR1 is LGHNA and CDR2 YSLEER. V lost 0 bases and J lost 8, with 10 bases in between. The CDR3 here is CASSQESGGGYTF. The CDR3 DNA is TGCGCCAGCAGCCAAGAGTCCGGGGGAGGCTACACCTTC.

V is TRBV11-3 and J is TRBJ2-7; 11 nucleotides line up with TRBD1. Germline V gene lookup returns CDR1 SGHNT and CDR2 YENEEA. The J segment lost 7 bases and the V segment lost 1 base, leaving 6 bases of the junction unmatched. This CDR3 has 15 residues. The CDR3 DNA sequence: TGTGCCAGCAGCTTAGGGACAGGGGGCGATCGGGAGCAGTACTTC. Amino acids: CASSLGTGGDREQYF.

This chain links TRBV14 with TRBJ2-1; 8 nucleotides agree with TRBD2. The CDR3 spans 17 residues. CDR1 is SGHDN and CDR2 is FVKESK in the germline V gene. J gave up 7 bases and V 4 bases, and 15 bases lay outside the gene matches. This CDR3 reads CASSLLISGVPRNEQFF. CDR3 bases: TGTGCCAGCAGCCTACTCATTAGCGGGGTACCGAGGAATGAGCAGTTCTTC.

The rearrangement links TRBV10-3 to TRBJ1-5; 8 positions match TRBD1. The CDR3 length is 17 residues. V gave up 4 bases and J gave up 6 bases; unmatched junction bases: 14. Germline values: CDR1 ENHRY, CDR2 SYGVKD. As DNA, the CDR3 is TGTGCCATCAGTGGTTCAAAATCGGACAGGGAGCTTCAGCCCCAGCATTTT. Its translation is CAISGSKSDRELQPQHF.

The chain links TRBV29-1 to TRBJ2-1; TRBD1 matches at 10 bases. The junction had 10 bases not matched to a gene; V was cut back by 4 bases and J by 7 bases. This CDR3 has 15 residues. The germline V gene has CDR1 SQVTM and CDR2 ANQGSEA. The CDR3 loop is CSVVLRQGARNEQFF. In DNA, the CDR3 is TGCAGCGTTGTCCTCAGACAGGGGGCACGGAATGAGCAGTTCTTC.

The chain joins TRBV3-1 (or the pseudogene TRBV3-2) to TRBJ1-6; 8 bases are shared with TRBD1. From germline, CDR1 is LGHDT and CDR2 YNNKEL (reference sequence). This CDR3 has 17 residues. V lost 3 bases and J lost 9; bases outside the gene matches: 13. CDR3 DNA sequence: TGTGCCAGCAGCCATCGATATACAGGGGGTTTAGGTTCACCCCTCCACTTT. Its protein product is CASSHRYTGGLGSPLHF.

The rearrangement links TRBV6-1 to TRBJ2-6, with 9 nucleotides matching TRBD1. V dropped 4 bases and J dropped 2; count of bases not matched to a gene: 6. The CDR3 is made up of 17 amino acids. The germline gives CDR1 MNHNS, CDR2 SASEGT. The CDR3 protein is CASSVSGQGPGANVLTF. The CDR3 nucleotides read TGTGCCAGCAGTGTCTCGGGACAGGGCCCTGGGGCCAACGTCCTGACTTTC.

The chain couples TRBV7-8 to TRBJ2-7; tentative D call: TRBD1 (7 bases). The germline gives CDR1 SGHVS, CDR2 FQNEAQ. V was cut by 5 bases and J by 4 bases, with 21 bases left in between. The CDR3 sequence is 16 residues long. CDR3 nucleotides: TGTGCCAGCAGCACAAGGGAGAAGGGGGCGGGGTACGAGCAGTACTTC. Residues: CASSTREKGAGYEQYF.

The genes are TRBV7-2 and TRBJ1-2; TRBD1 is a possible D gene (6 bases). The germline V gene encodes CDR1 SGHTA and CDR2 FQGNSA. V gave up 3 bases and J gave up 8 bases, with 13 bases separating them. This CDR3 contains 13 residues. For the CDR3, the DNA is TGTGCCAGCAGCTTCAGGGACAAGAGGGGCTACACCTTC. It encodes CASSFRDKRGYTF.

The rearrangement joins TRBV18 to TRBJ1-3; tentatively, D is TRBD1 (6 bases). CDR1 and CDR2 (germline): KGHSH, LQKENI. V was cut by 4 bases and J by 0 bases, with 13 bases left in between. This CDR3 is 16 amino acids long. In nucleotides, the CDR3 is TGTGCCAGCTCACATCCGGGACAACTCTCTGGAAACACCATATATTTT. Its translation is CASSHPGQLSGNTIYF.

This rearrangement joins TRBV5-1 to TRBJ2-1; 7 bases align to TRBD1. The CDR3 loop spans 14 amino acids. The V gene's germline CDR1 is SGHRS and CDR2 YFSETQ. V gave up 0 bases and J gave up 7 bases; unmatched junction bases: 4. CDR3 in amino acids: CASSLGQGSNEQFF. CDR3 sequence (DNA): TGCGCCAGCAGCTTGGGACAGGGATCGAATGAGCAGTTCTTC.

This clone has only one observation. This chain links TRBV18 with TRBJ2-5, with D possibly matching TRBD1 (6 bases). V lost 3 bases and J lost 3, with 8 bases in between. In germline, CDR1 is KGHSH, CDR2 LQKENI. The CDR3 sequence is 13 residues long. The CDR3 sequence is CASSPRTEETQYF. CDR3 nucleotides: TGTGCCAGCTCACCCCGGACAGAAGAGACCCAGTACTTC.

The V call is TRBV2, the J call TRBJ1-3; no clear D. V was trimmed by 2 bases and J by 4 bases, leaving 12 bases between them. The CDR3 spans 15 residues. The germline CDR1 and CDR2 sequences are SNHLY and FYNNEI. The CDR3 sequence is CASSELHSAGNTIYF. CDR3 bases: TGTGCCAGCAGTGAACTGCACTCAGCGGGAAACACCATATATTTT. The complete variable domain, with remaining parts taken from reference TRBV2 and TRBJ1-3, reads EPEVTQTPSHQVTQMGQEVILRCVPISNHLYFYWYRQILGQKVEFLVSFYNNEISEKSEIFDDQFSVERPDGSNFTLKIRSTKLEDSAMYFCASSELHSAGNTIYFGEGSWLTVV.

The chain recombines TRBV6-2 or TRBV6-3 with TRBJ1-6; 7 nucleotides agree with TRBD1. After removal of 6 bases from V and 11 bases from J, the junction contained 10 bases not matched to a gene. Germline assignment: CDR1 MNHEY and CDR2 SVGEGT. CDR3 length: 14 residues. In DNA, the CDR3 is TGTGCCAGCAGCCATACAGGGGATAGGACACCCCTCCACTTT. This sequence encodes CASSHTGDRTPLHF.